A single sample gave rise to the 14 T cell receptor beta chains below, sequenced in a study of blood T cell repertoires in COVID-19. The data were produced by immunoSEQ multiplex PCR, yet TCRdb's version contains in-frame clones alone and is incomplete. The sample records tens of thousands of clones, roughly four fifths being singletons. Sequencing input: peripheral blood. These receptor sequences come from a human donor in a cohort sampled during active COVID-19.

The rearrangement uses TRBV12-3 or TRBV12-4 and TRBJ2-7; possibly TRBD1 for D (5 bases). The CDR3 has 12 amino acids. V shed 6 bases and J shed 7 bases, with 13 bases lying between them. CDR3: CASRLTVGEQYF. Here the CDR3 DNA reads TGTGCCAGCAGATTGACAGTGGGGGAGCAGTACTTC.

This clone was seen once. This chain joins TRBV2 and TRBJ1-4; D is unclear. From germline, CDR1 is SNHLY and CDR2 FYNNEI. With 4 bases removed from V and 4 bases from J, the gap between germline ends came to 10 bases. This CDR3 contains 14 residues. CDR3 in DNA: TGTGCCAGCAGTGGGCGGGCTGGTAATGAAAAACTGTTTTTT. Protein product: CASSGRAGNEKLFF.

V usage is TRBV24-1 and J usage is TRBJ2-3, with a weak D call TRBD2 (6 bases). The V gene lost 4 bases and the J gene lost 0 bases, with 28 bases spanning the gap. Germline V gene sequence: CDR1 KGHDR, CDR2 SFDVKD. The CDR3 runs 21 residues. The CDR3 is CATSDIRVVTGDLSSTDTQYF. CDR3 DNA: TGTGCCACCAGTGACATTCGGGTGGTGACGGGGGACCTCTCTAGCACAGATACGCAGTATTTT.

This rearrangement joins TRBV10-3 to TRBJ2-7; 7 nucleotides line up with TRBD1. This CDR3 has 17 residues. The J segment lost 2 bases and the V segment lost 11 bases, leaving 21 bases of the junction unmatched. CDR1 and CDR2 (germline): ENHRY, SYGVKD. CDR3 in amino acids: CAARPGGDSPRAYEQYF. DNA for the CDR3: TGTGCCGCGCGCCCAGGGGGAGATTCTCCGAGAGCCTACGAGCAGTACTTC.

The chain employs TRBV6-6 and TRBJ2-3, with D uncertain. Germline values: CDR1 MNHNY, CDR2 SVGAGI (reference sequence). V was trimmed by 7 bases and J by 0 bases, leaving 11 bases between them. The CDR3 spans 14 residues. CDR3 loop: CASTYGFSTDTQYF. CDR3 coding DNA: TGTGCCAGCACCTACGGGTTTAGCACAGATACGCAGTATTTT.

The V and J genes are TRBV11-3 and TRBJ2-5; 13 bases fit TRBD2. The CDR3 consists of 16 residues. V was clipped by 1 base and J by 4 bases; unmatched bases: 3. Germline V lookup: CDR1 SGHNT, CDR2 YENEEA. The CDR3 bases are TGTGCCAGCAGCTTAGGGGGACTAGCGGGGTCAGAGACCCAGTACTTC. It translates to CASSLGGLAGSETQYF.

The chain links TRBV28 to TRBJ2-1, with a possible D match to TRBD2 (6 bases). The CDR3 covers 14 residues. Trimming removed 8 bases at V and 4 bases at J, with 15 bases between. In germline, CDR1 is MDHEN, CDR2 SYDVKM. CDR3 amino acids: CASLEGSLYNEQFF. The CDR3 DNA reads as TGTGCCAGCCTGGAGGGGTCGCTTTACAATGAGCAGTTCTTC.

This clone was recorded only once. Here the CDR3 reads CASAAVNTEAFF. The CDR3 DNA is TGCGCCTCAGCGGCAGTCAACACTGAAGCTTTCTTT. The V and J genes are TRBV5-1 and TRBJ1-1, with D hard to call. Trimming stripped 10 bases from V and 2 bases from J, with 12 bases between. The CDR3 loop spans 12 amino acids. Germline loops: CDR1 SGHRS, CDR2 YFSETQ.

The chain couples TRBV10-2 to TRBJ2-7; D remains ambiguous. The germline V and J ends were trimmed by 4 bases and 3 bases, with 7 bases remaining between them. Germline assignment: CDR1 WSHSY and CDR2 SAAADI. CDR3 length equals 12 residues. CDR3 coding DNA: TGCGCCAGCAGTGTGGGCTACTACGAGCAGTACGTC. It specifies CASSVGYYEQYV.

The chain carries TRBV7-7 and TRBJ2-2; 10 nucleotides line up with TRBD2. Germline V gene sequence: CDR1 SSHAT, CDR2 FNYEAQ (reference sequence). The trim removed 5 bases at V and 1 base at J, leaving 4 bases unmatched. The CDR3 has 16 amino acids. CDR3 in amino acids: CASSTRLAGNTGELFF. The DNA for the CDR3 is TGTGCCAGCAGCACCCGACTAGCGGGGAACACCGGGGAGCTGTTTTTT.

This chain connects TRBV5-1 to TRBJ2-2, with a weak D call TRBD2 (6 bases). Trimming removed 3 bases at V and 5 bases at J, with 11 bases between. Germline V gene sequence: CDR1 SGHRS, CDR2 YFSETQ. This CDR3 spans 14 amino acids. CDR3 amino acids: CASSSPGGTGELFF. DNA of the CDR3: TGCGCCAGCAGCTCCCCCGGGGGTACCGGGGAGCTGTTTTTT.

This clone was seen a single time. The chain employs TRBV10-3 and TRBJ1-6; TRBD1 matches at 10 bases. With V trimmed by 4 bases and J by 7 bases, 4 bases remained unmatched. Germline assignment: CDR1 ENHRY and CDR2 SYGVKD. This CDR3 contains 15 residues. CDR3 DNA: TGTGCCATCAGTGGACCGGGACAGGGGAATTCACCCCTCCACTTT. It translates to CAISGPGQGNSPLHF.

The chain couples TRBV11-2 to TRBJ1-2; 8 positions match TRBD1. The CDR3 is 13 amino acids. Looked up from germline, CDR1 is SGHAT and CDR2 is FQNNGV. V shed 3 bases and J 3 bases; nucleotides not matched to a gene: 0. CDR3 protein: CASSLTGDYGYTF. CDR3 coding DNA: TGTGCCAGCAGCTTGACAGGGGACTATGGCTACACCTTC.

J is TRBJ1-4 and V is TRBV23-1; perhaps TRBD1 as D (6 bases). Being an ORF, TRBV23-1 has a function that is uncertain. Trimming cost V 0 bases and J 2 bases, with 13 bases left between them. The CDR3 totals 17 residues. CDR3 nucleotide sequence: TGCGCCAGCAGTCAATCGGCGGGGGCAAGGACTAATGAAAAACTGTTTTTT. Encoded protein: CASSQSAGARTNEKLFF.